Below, 13 T cell receptor beta chains from the same sample are listed, as sequenced in a study of shared clonotypes between healthy human individuals. Profiled with immunoSEQ multiplex PCR; TCRdb holds only in-frame clones, not every one. The sample carries roughly 2.2 million clones, around 90% recorded once. The sample comprised naive CD4+ T cells from PBMCs. Subset indicated: CD45RA+ positively selected. These receptors came from a man between 18 and 35 years old in good health. Some clones in this sample may be carry-over from other donors' samples.

The CDR3 protein is CASSLAQETQYF. The CDR3 nucleotides read TGTGCCAGCAGTTTGGCTCAAGAGACCCAGTACTTC. This chain links TRBV2 with TRBJ2-5; no clear D gene. The CDR3 totals 12 residues. V dropped 5 bases and J dropped 2 bases, with 6 bases sitting between them. Germline loops: CDR1 SNHLY, CDR2 FYNNEI.

This chain links TRBV9 with TRBJ2-5; possibly TRBD1 or TRBD2 for D (5 bases each). Per the germline V gene, CDR1 is SGDLS and CDR2 is YYNGEE. This CDR3 is 14 amino acids long. V dropped 3 bases and J dropped 4 bases, with 13 bases sitting between them. CDR3 in DNA: TGTGCCAGCAGCGACACTTCCGGGGCAGAGACCCAGTACTTC. This codes for CASSDTSGAETQYF.

Notes on this clone: Distinct nucleotide sequences in the sample also encode this CDR3. This rearrangement joins TRBV18 to TRBJ2-1; possible D gene TRBD2, 5 bases. Trimming shortened V by 2 bases and J by 4 bases, and 9 bases separated the two germline ends. Germline V CDR1 and CDR2: KGHSH, LQKENI. The length of the CDR3 is 14 residues. CDR3 coding DNA: TGTGCCAGCTCACCAACTAGGTCTTACAATGAGCAGTTCTTC. It is translated as CASSPTRSYNEQFF.

The V call is TRBV7-3, the J call TRBJ2-7; D gene ambiguous. The CDR3 is 13 residues long. V was shortened by 5 bases and J by 5 bases, with 13 bases between the two germline ends. Germline CDR1 reads SGHTA; CDR2 reads FQGTGA. The CDR3 DNA sequence: TGTGCCAGCAGCGCCCGCCCTCGGGACGAGCAGTACTTC. This gives the protein CASSARPRDEQYF. The entire variable domain, with the rest obtained from reference TRBV7-3 and TRBJ2-7, is as follows: GAGVSQTPSNKVTEKGKYVELRCDPISGHTALYWYRQSLGQGPEFLIYFQGTGAADDSGLPNDRFFAVRPEGSVSTLKIQRTERGDSAVYLCASSARPRDEQYFGPGTRLTVT.

The J gene is TRBJ2-7, the V gene TRBV5-1, with a weak D call TRBD1 (6 bases). Trimming stripped 2 bases from V and 6 bases from J, with 18 bases between. The CDR3 consists of 15 residues. From germline, CDR1 is SGHRS and CDR2 YFSETQ. In DNA form, the CDR3 reads TGCGCCAGCAGCTTAAGCAGGGGTCCGTCGGGCGAGCAGTACTTC. It translates to CASSLSRGPSGEQYF.

The chain recombines TRBV4-3 with TRBJ1-1; a weak D match, TRBD1 (6 bases). Germline loops: CDR1 LGHNA, CDR2 YSLEER. The CDR3 is 15 amino acids. The germline V and J ends were trimmed by 4 bases and 0 bases, with 12 bases remaining between them. The CDR3 reads CASSRGGGLNTEAFF. CDR3 nucleotide sequence: TGCGCCAGCAGCCGAGGAGGGGGACTGAACACTGAAGCTTTCTTT.

Turning to this clone: This sample includes further DNA sequences coding for the same CDR3. The chain combines TRBV7-3 with TRBJ2-7, with 8 nucleotides matching TRBD2. The CDR3 is 15 residues long. Germline values: CDR1 SGHTA, CDR2 FQGTGA. Trimming at V came to 5 bases and at J to 1 base, leaving 7 bases not matched to a gene. The DNA for the CDR3 is TGTGCCAGCAGCCCTAGGGGCGGGAGGTCCTACGAGCAGTACTTC. Its protein is CASSPRGGRSYEQYF.

This chain joins TRBV11-2 and TRBJ2-7, with D perhaps matching TRBD1 (6 bases). This CDR3 contains 13 residues. Germline V CDR1 and CDR2: SGHAT, FQNNGV. Trimming cost V 4 bases and J 1 base, with 8 bases left between them. The CDR3 loop reads CASSYGQSYEQYF. The DNA of the CDR3 is TGTGCCAGCAGCTACGGACAGTCCTACGAGCAGTACTTC.

The chain combines TRBV6-6 with TRBJ1-2; D gene ambiguous. Germline V gives CDR1 MNHNY, CDR2 SVGAGI (reference sequence). CDR3 length: 13 residues. V lost 6 bases and J lost 8, with 16 bases in between. The CDR3 DNA reads TGTGCCAGCAGCCCCAATAGGGCCGGCGGCTACACCTTC. Translating it yields CASSPNRAGGYTF.

About this clone itself: In the same sample, other DNA sequences code for this CDR3. The V and J genes are TRBV2 and TRBJ1-1, with D uncertain. Germline CDR1 and CDR2: SNHLY and FYNNEI. The CDR3 contains 13 residues. Trimming shortened V by 5 bases and J by 2 bases, and 9 bases separated the two germline ends. The CDR3 region is CASSLGLNTEAFF. For the CDR3, the DNA is TGTGCCAGCAGTCTTGGCCTCAACACTGAAGCTTTCTTT. Looking up the rest from reference TRBV2 and TRBJ1-1 gives the full variable domain: EPEVTQTPSHQVTQMGQEVILRCVPISNHLYFYWYRQILGQKVEFLVSFYNNEISEKSEIFDDQFSVERPDGSNFTLKIRSTKLEDSAMYFCASSLGLNTEAFFGQGTRLTVV.

This rearrangement joins TRBV30 to TRBJ2-7, with 13 bases that match TRBD2. J gave up 1 base and V 1 base, and 13 bases lay outside the gene matches. CDR3 length equals 19 residues. CDR1 is GTSNPN, CDR2 SVGIG, per germline (reference sequence). CDR3 bases: TGTGCCTGGAGTGGGCAGACTGGACTAGCGGGAGTGGAATCCTACGAGCAGTACTTC. Its translation is CAWSGQTGLAGVESYEQYF. The full variable domain, rest sourced from reference TRBV30 and TRBJ2-7, is SQTIHQWPATLVQPVGSPLSLECTVEGTSNPNLYWYRQAAGRGLQLLFYSVGIGQISSEVPQNLSASRPQDRQFILSSKKLLLSDSGFYLCAWSGQTGLAGVESYEQYFGPGTRLTVT.

The chain links TRBV28 to TRBJ2-5, with unresolved D. The ends were cut back, 10 bases at V and 5 bases at J, with 8 bases in the middle. CDR1 MDHEN and CDR2 SYDVKM come from the germline V gene. The CDR3 is made up of 10 amino acids. The CDR3 coding sequence is TGTGCCACCGTGGGGGAGACCCAGTACTTC. Protein product: CATVGETQYF.

The chain couples TRBV10-3 to TRBJ2-2; 8 positions match TRBD1. V lost 4 bases to trimming and J lost 5 bases; unmatched junction nucleotides: 3. Germline V gene data show CDR1 as ENHRY and CDR2 as SYGVKD. The CDR3 has 14 amino acids. The CDR3 sequence is CAISGTGGTGELFF. The CDR3 coding sequence is TGTGCCATCAGTGGCACAGGGGGTACCGGGGAGCTGTTTTTT.